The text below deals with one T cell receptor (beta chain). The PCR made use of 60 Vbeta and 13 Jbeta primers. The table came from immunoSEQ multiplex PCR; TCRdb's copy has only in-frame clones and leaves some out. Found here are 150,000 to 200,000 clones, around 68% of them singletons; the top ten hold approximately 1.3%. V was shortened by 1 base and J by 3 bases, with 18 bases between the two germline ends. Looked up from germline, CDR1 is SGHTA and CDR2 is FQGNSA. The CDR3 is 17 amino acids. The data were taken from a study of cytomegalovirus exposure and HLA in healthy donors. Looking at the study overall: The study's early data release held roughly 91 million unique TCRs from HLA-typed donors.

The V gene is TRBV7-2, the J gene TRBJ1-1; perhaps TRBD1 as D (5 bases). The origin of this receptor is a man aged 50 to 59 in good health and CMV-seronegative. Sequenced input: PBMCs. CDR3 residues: CASSLVRLAGRDTEAFF. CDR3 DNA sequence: TGTGCCAGCAGCTTAGTACGCTTGGCAGGGCGCGACACTGAAGCTTTCTTT.